The text below deals with one T cell receptor beta chain. These data are taken from a study of blood T cell repertoires in COVID-19. Clinical history as reported by participants underpinned cohort assignment. CDR3 length equals 11 residues. V was cut by 3 bases and J by 15 bases, with 12 bases left in between. Germline V gene data show CDR1 as SGHTA and CDR2 as FQGNSA. Authors' processing steps: How many nucleated cells were present was estimated from reference gene primer amplification. Profiled with immunoSEQ multiplex PCR; TCRdb holds only in-frame clones, not every one. V, J and clone size are those of that table, while D and trimming were read from the DNA. The repertoire holds 190,000 or so clones, with around four fifths as singletons.

This sequence was found in a middle-aged man who had recovered from COVID-19. This sequence joins TRBV7-2 and TRBJ2-1; maybe TRBD2 (6 bases). Sequencing used PBMCs or T cells enriched from blood (not recorded which). In nucleotides, the CDR3 is TGTGCCAGCAGCTTCGGGGGTTTGTGGTTCTTC. This codes for CASSFGGLWFF. The full variable domain, with the rest looked up from reference TRBV7-2 and TRBJ2-1, is GAGVSQSPSNKVTEKGKDVELRCDPISGHTALYWYRQSLGQGLEFLIYFQGNSAPDKSGLPSDRFSAERTGGSVSTLTIQRTQQEDSAVYLCASSFGGLWFFGPGTRLTVL.